The entry that follows covers one T cell receptor (beta chain) sequence. A junction end diverges from the germline sequence, so it may reflect a read error. The study drew donors from healthy Caucasian individuals in Russia aged roughly 6 to 100. This entry is derived from a study of blood T cells in healthy people across ages. A second roughly 6 to 12 cycle PCR used barcoded and J-beta primers. TCRdb re-called the 5' RACE reads through MiXCR, storing one row per CDR3 protein. The table includes about 580,000 distinct CDR3 sequences, about 45% detected once. CDR1 MNHEY and CDR2 SVGAGI come from the germline V gene. The CDR3 is made up of 16 amino acids.

The TCR originated in an older man in good health. Sequencing was done on a sample of blood. This sequence joins TRBV6-5 and TRBJ2-7; a weak D match, TRBD1 (6 bases). The CDR3, as DNA: TGTGCCTGCAGTTACTCGGAGCGCACAGGGTCCTACGAGCAGTACTTC. Translated, it gives CACSYSERTGSYEQYF.